This T cell receptor (beta chain) is from a study of blood T cell repertoires in COVID-19. Study summary: From the United States, Italy and Spain came samples of acute and convalescent COVID-19. T cells, B-cell-depleted T cells, or PBMCs supplied cDNA or gDNA.

This clone appeared once. How the authors handled the data: Quantification of nucleated cells was approximated via reference gene primer amplification. Measured with immunoSEQ multiplex PCR; TCRdb has only the in-frame clones, and not every one. V and J calls and clone size are those listed in that table; D and trimming were worked out from the DNA. The table lists more than 85,000 clones, 91% of them singletons, with around 1% in the top ten. Trimming pared 0 bases from V and 3 bases from J, leaving 13 bases between. The CDR3 spans 15 residues. Germline V lookup: CDR1 SGDLS, CDR2 YYNGEE. The sample consisted of peripheral blood. The receptor comes from a man between 60 and 75 years old with acute or convalescent COVID-19. V gene TRBV9 combines with J gene TRBJ2-7; perhaps TRBD1 as D (6 bases). CDR3 coding DNA: TGTGCCAGCAGCGTAGGTGGGACAAAAAGCTACGAGCAGTACTTC. Protein sequence: CASSVGGTKSYEQYF.